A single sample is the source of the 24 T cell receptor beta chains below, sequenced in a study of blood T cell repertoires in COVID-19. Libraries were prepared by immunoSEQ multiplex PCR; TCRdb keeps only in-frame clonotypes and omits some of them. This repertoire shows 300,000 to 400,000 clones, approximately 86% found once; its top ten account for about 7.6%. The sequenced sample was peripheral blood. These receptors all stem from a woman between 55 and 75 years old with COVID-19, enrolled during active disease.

The DNA for the CDR3 is TGTGCCAGCAGGGAGTCGTATTGGGGCGGCTATGGCTACACCTTC. Its translation: CASRESYWGGYGYTF. V and J are TRBV5-5 and TRBJ1-2; a weak D match, TRBD1 (5 bases). The germline V gene has CDR1 SGHKS and CDR2 YYEKEE (reference sequence). The CDR3 is made up of 15 amino acids. V lost 5 bases and J 4 bases, leaving 18 bases between the germline ends.

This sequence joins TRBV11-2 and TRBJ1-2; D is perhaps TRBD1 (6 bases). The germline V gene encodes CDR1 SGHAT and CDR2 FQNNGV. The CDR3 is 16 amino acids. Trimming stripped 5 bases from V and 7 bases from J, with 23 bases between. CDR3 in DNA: TGTGCCAGCAGCCCTAGTGGGGGGGCACAGGATGCTGGCTACACCTTC. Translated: CASSPSGGAQDAGYTF.

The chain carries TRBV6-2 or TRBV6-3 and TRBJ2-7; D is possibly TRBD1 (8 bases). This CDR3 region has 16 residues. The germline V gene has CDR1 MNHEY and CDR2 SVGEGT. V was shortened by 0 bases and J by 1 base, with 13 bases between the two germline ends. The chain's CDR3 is CASSYSKQGGSYEQYF. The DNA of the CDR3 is TGTGCCAGCAGTTACTCGAAACAGGGGGGGTCCTACGAGCAGTACTTC.

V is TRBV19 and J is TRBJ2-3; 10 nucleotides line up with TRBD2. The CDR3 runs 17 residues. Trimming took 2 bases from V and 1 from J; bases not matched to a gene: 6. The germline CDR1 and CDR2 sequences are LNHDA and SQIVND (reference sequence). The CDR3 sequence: CASSISGLAGGTDTQYF. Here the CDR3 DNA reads TGTGCCAGTAGTATAAGTGGGCTAGCGGGGGGCACAGATACGCAGTATTTT.

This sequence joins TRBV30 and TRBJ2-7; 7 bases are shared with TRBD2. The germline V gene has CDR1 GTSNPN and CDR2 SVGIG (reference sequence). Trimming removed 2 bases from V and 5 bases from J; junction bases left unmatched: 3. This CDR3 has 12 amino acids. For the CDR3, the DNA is TGTGCCTGGAGTCTGGGGAGGGACGAGCAGTACTTC. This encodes CAWSLGRDEQYF.

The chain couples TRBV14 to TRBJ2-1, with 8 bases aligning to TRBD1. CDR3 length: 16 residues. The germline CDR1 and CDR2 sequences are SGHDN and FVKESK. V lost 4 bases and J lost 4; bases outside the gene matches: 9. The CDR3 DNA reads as TGTGCCAGCAGCCGAAAGCCGGGACAGGATTACAATGAGCAGTTCTTC. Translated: CASSRKPGQDYNEQFF. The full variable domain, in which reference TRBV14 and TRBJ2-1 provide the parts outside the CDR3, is EAGVTQFPSHSVIEKGQTVTLRCDPISGHDNLYWYRRVMGKEIKFLLHFVKESKQDESGMPNNRFLAERTGGTYSTLKVQPAELEDSGVYFCASSRKPGQDYNEQFFGPGTRLTVL.

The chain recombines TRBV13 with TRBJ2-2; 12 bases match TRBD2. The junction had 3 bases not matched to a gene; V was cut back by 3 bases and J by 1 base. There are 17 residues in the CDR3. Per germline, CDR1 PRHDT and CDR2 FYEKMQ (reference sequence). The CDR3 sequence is CASSFWTSGENTGELFF. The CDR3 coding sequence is TGTGCCAGCAGCTTCTGGACTAGCGGGGAGAACACCGGGGAGCTGTTTTTT.

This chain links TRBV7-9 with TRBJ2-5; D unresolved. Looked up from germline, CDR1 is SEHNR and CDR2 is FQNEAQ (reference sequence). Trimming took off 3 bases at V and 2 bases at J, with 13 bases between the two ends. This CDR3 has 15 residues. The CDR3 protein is CASSFSLSGQETQYF. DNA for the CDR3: TGTGCCAGCAGCTTCTCGCTTTCAGGACAAGAGACCCAGTACTTC.

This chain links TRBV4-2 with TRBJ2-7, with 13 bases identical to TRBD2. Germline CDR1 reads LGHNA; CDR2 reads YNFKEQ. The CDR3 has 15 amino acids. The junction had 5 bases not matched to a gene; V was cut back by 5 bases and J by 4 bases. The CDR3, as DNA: TGTGCCAGCAGCGCGGGACTAGCGGGGTTATACGAGCAGTACTTC. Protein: CASSAGLAGLYEQYF.

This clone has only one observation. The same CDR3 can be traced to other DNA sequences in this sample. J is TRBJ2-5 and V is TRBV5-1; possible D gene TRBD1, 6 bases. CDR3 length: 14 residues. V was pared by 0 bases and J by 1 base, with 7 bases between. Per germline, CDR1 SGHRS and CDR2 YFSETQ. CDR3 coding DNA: TGCGCCAGCAGCTTGGGACAGGTCCAAGAGACCCAGTACTTC. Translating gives CASSLGQVQETQYF.

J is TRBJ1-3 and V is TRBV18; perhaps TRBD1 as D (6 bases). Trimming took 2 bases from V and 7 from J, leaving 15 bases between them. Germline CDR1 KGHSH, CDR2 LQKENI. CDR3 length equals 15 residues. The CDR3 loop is CASSPGVSGENTIYF. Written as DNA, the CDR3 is TGTGCCAGCTCACCAGGGGTGTCAGGGGAGAACACCATATATTTT.

CDR3 sequence reads: CASSQGAGTEAFF. The CDR3 bases are TGTGCCAGCAGCCAAGGGGCAGGCACTGAAGCTTTCTTT. The J gene is TRBJ1-1, the V gene TRBV14; the D is unclear. The V end lost 1 base, the J end lost 4 bases, and 7 bases lay between the germline ends. Germline loops: CDR1 SGHDN, CDR2 FVKESK. This CDR3 has 13 residues. The full variable domain, completed using reference TRBV14 and TRBJ1-1, is EAGVTQFPSHSVIEKGQTVTLRCDPISGHDNLYWYRRVMGKEIKFLLHFVKESKQDESGMPNNRFLAERTGGTYSTLKVQPAELEDSGVYFCASSQGAGTEAFFGQGTRLTVV.

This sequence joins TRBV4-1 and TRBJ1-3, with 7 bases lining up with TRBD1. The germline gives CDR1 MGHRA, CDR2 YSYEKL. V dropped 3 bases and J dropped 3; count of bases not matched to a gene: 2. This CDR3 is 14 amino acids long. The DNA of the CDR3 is TGCGCCAGCAGCCAGACAGGGAATGGAAACACCATATATTTT. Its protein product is CASSQTGNGNTIYF.

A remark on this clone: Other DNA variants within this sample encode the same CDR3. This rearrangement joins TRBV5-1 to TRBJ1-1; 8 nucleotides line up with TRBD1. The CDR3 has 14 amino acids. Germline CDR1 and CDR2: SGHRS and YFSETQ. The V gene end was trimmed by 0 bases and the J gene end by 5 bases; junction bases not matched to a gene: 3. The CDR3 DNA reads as TGCGCCAGCAGCTTGGCAGGGGGCAGGACTGAAGCTTTCTTT. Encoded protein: CASSLAGGRTEAFF.

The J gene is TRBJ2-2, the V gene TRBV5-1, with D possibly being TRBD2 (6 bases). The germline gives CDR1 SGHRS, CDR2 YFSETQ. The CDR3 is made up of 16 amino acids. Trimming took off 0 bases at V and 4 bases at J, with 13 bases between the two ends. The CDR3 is CASSLARGAGTGELFF. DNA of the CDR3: TGCGCCAGCAGCTTGGCTCGCGGGGCTGGCACCGGGGAGCTGTTTTTT.

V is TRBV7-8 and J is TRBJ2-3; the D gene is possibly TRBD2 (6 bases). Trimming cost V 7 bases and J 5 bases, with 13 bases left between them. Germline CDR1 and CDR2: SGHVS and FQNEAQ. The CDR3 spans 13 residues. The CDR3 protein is CASTQSEGDTQYF. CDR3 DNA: TGTGCCAGCACCCAATCGGAGGGAGATACGCAGTATTTT.

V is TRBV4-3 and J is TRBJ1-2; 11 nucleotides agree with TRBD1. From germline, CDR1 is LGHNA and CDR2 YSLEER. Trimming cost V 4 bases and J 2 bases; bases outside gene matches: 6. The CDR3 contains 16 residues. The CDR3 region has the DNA TGCGCCAGCAGCCTCGGGACAGGGGGATTCAACTATGGCTACACCTTC. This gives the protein CASSLGTGGFNYGYTF.

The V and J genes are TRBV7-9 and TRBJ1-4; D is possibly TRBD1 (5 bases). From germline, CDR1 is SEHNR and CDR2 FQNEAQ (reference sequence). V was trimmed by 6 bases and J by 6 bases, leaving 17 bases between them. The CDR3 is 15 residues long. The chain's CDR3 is CASSYRTGGDEKLFF. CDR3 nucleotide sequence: TGTGCCAGCAGTTACCGGACGGGAGGGGATGAAAAACTGTTTTTT. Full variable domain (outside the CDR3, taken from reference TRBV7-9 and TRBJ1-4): DTGVSQNPRHKITKRGQNVTFRCDPISEHNRLYWYRQTLGQGPEFLTYFQNEAQLEKSRLLSDRFSAERPKGSFSTLEIQRTEQGDSAMYLCASSYRTGGDEKLFFGSGTQLSVL.

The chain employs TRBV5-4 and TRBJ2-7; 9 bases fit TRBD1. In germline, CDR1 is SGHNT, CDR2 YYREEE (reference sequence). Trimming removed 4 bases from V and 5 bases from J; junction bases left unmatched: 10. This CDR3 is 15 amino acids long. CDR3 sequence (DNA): TGTGCCAGCAGCCCACCGGACAGGGGAAGGGACGAGCAGTACTTC. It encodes CASSPPDRGRDEQYF.

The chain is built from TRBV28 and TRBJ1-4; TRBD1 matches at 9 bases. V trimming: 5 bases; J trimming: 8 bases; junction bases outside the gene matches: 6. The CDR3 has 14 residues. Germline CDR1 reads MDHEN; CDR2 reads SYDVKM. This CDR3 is CASSRTGAGEKLFF. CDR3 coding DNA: TGTGCCAGCAGTCGGACAGGGGCGGGGGAAAAACTGTTTTTT.

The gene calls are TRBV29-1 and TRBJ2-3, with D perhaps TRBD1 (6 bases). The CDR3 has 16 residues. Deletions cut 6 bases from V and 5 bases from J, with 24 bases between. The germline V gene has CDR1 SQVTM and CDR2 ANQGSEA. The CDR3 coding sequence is TGCAGCGTGCCCGGACAGTCCCTTTTCCTTGTAGATACGCAGTATTTT. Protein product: CSVPGQSLFLVDTQYF.

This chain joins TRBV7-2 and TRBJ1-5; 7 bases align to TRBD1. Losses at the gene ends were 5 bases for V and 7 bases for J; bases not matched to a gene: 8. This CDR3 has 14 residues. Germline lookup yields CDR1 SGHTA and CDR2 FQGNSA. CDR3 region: CASSAQGSGQPQHF. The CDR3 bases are TGTGCCAGCAGCGCACAGGGGAGCGGGCAGCCCCAGCATTTT.

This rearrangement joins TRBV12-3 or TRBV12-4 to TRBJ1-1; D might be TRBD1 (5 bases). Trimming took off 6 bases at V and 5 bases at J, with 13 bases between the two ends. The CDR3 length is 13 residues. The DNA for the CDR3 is TGTGCCAGCAGGATCCGGGGGGGGACTGAAGCTTTCTTT. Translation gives CASRIRGGTEAFF.

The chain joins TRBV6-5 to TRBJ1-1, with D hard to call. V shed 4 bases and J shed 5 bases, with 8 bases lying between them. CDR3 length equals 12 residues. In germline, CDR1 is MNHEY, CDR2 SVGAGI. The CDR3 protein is CASSSYKTEAFF. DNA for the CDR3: TGTGCCAGCAGTTCTTACAAGACTGAAGCTTTCTTT.